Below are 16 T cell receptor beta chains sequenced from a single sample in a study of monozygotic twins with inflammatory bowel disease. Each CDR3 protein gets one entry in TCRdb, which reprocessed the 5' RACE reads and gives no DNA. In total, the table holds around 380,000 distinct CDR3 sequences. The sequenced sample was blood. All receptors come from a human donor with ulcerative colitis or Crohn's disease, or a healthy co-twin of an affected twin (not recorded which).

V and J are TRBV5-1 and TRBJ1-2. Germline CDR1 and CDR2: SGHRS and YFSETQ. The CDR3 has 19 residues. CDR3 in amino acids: CASSLGPGKSQLISYGYTF. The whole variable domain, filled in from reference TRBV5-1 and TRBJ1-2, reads KAGVTQTPRYLIKTRGQQVTLSCSPISGHRSVSWYQQTPGQGLQFLFEYFSETQRNKGNFPGRFSGRQFSNSRSEMNVSTLELGDSALYLCASSLGPGKSQLISYGYTFGSGTRLTVV.

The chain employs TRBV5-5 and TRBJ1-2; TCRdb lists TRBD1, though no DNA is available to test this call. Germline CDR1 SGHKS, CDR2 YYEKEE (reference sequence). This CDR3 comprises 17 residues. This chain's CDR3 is CASSLEFLGQGSHGYTF.

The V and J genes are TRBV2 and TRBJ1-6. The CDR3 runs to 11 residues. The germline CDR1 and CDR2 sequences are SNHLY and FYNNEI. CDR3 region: CASSATSPLHF.

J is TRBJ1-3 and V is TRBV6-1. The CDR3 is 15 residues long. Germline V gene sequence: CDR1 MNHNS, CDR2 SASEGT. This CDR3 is CASSSTLLSGNTIYF.

The CDR3 region is CASRLLAGVPYEQYF. This sequence joins TRBV4-1 and TRBJ2-7; TCRdb outputs TRBD2, but without DNA this stays unchecked. The CDR3 is 15 residues long. CDR1 MGHRA and CDR2 YSYEKL come from the germline V gene.

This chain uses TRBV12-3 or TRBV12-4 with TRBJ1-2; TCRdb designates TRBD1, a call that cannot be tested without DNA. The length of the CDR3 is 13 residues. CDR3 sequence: CASSLVTGYGYTF.

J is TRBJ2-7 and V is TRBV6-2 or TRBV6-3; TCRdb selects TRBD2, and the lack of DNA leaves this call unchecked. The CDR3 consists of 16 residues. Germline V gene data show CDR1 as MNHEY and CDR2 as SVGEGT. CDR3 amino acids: CASSYSNSGSRNEQYF.

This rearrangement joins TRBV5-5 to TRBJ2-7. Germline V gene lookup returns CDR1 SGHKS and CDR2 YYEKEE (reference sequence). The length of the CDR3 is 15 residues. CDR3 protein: CASSLDRSGSYEQYF.

The CDR3 reads CASSWDGAIYTDTQYF. The chain has TRBV5-1 and TRBJ2-3; TCRdb's D gene call, TRBD1, goes unchecked for lack of DNA. The CDR3 runs 16 residues. The germline gives CDR1 SGHRS, CDR2 YFSETQ.

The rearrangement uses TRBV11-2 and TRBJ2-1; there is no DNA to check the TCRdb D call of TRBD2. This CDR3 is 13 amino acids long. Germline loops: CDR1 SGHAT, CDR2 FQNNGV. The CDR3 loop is CASSPGLPNEQFF.

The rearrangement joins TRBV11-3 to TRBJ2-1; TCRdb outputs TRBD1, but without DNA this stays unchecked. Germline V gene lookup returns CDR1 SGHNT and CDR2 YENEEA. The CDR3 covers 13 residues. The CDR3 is CASSFSSQDEQFF.

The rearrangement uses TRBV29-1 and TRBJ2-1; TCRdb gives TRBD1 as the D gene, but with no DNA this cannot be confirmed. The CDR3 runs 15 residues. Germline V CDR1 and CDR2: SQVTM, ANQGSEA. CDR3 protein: CSVEPRGLSYNEQFF.

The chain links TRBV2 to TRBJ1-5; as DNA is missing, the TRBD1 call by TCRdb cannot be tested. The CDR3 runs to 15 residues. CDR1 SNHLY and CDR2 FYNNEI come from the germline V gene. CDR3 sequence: CASSVDRHSNQPQHF.

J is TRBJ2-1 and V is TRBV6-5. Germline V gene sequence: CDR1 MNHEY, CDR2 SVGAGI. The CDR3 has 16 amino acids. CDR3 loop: CASSYSTPDSYNEQFF.

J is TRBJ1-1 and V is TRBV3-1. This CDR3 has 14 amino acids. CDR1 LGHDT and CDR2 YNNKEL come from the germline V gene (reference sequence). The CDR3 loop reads CASSQSWKGTEAFF.

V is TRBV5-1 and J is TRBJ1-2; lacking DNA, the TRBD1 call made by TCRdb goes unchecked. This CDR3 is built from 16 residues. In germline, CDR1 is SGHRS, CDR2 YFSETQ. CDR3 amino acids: CASSLSPTGFLYGYTF.